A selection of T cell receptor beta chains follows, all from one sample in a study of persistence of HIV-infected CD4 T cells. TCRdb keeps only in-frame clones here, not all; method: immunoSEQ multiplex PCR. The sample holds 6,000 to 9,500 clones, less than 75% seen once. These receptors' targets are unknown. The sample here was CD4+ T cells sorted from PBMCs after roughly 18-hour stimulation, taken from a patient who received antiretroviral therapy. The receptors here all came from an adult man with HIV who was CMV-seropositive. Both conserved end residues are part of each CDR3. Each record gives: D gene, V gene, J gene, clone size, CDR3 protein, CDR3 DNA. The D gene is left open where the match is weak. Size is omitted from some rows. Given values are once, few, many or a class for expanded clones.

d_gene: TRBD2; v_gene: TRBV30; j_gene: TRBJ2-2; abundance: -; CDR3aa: CAWTPGGIGELFF; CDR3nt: TGTGCCTGGACGCCCGGGGGGATCGGGGAGCTGTTTTTT
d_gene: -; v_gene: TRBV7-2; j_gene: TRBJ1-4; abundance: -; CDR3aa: CASSPPSRATNEKLFF; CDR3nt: TGTGCCAGCAGCCCGCCCTCCCGGGCAACTAATGAAAAACTGTTTTTT
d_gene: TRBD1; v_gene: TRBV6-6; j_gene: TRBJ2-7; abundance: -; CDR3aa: CASRTGTEQYF; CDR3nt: TGTGCCAGCAGGACAGGGACCGAGCAGTACTTC
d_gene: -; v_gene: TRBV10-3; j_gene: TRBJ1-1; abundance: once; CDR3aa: CAISKIRGSQMNTEAFF; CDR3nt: TGTGCCATCAGTAAGATACGGGGGTCTCAAATGAACACTGAAGCTTTCTTT
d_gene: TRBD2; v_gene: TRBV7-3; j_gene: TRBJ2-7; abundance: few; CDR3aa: CASSLRFTSGYEQYF; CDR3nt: TGTGCCAGCAGCTTAAGGTTTACTAGCGGGTACGAGCAGTACTTC
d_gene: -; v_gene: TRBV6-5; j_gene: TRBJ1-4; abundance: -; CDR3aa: CASTYGKRNEKLFF; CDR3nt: TGTGCCAGCACCTACGGGAAAAGGAATGAAAAACTGTTTTTT
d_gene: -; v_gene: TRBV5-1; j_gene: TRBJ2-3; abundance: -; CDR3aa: CASSLSWGYDTQYF; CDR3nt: TGCGCCAGCAGCTTGTCGTGGGGATACGATACGCAGTATTTT
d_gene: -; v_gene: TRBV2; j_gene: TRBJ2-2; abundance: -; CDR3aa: CASKQVNTGELFF; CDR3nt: TGTGCCAGCAAACAGGTGAACACCGGGGAGCTGTTTTTT
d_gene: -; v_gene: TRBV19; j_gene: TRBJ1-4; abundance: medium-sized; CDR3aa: CASSARQPDRNEKLFF; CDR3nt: TGTGCCAGTAGTGCCCGCCAGCCGGACAGAAATGAAAAACTGTTTTTT
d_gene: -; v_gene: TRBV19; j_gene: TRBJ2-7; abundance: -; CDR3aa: CASSIDNTLQDEQYF; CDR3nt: TGTGCCAGTAGTATAGATAACACCCTCCAGGACGAGCAGTACTTC
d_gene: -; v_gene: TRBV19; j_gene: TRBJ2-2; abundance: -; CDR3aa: CASGRGLVSGELFF; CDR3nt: TGTGCCAGCGGACGAGGCCTGGTCTCCGGGGAGCTGTTTTTT
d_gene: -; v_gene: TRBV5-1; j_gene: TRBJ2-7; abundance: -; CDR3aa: CASNRGETYEQYF; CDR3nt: TGCGCCAGCAACCGCGGGGAAACCTACGAGCAGTACTTC
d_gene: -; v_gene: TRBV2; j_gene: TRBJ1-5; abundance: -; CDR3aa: CASSGFLGGANQPQHF; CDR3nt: TGTGCCAGCAGTGGGTTTTTGGGGGGGGCCAATCAGCCCCAGCATTTT
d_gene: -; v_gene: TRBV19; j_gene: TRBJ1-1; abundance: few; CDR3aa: CASTGVQVLNTEAFF; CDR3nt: TGTGCCAGTACAGGGGTACAAGTTCTGAACACTGAAGCTTTCTTT
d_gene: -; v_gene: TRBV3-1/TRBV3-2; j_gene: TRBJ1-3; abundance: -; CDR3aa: CASSRLREGGNTIYF; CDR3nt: TGTGCCAGCAGTCGACTGAGGGAGGGAGGAAACACCATATATTTT
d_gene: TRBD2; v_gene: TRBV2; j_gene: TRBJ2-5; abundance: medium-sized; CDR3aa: CASSGSSGIQETQYF; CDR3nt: TGTGCCAGCAGCGGCTCTAGCGGGATACAAGAGACCCAGTACTTC
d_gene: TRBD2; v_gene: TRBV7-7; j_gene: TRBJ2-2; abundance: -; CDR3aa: CASSFTSGNTGELFF; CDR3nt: TGTGCCAGCAGCTTTACTAGCGGGAACACCGGGGAGCTGTTTTTT
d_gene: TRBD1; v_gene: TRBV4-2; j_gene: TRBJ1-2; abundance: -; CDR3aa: CASSQGQQDRGHGYTF; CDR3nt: TGTGCCAGCAGCCAGGGACAGCAGGACAGGGGTCATGGCTACACCTTC
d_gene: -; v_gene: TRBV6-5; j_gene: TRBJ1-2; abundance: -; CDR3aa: CASSYTSGRLNYGYTF; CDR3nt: TGTGCCAGCAGTTACACTAGCGGACGGCTGAACTATGGCTACACCTTC
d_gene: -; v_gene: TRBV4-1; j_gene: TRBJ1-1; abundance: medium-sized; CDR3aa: CASSQDQRGALW; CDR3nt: TGCGCCAGCAGCCAAGATCAGCGGGGTGCCCTTTGG
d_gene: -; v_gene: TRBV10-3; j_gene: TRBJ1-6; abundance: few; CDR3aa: CAISPGTSYNSPLHF; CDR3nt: TGTGCCATCAGCCCCGGGACAAGCTATAATTCACCCCTCCACTTT
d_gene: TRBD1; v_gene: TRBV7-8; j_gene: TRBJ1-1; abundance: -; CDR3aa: CASSSTNRQGNEAFF; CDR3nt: TGTGCCAGCAGCTCAACTAACAGACAGGGGAATGAAGCTTTCTTT
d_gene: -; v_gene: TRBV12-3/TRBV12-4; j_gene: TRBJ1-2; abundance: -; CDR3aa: CASSTGTGYGYTF; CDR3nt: TGTGCCAGCAGTACCGGGACGGGATATGGCTACACCTTC
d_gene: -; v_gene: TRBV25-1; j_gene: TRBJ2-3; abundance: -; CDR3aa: CASSELRGADTQYF; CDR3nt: TGTGCCAGCAGTGAATTAAGGGGGGCAGATACGCAGTATTTT
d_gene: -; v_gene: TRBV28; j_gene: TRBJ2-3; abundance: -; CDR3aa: CASRPGRDTQYF; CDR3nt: TGTGCCAGCAGACCAGGGAGGGATACGCAGTATTTT
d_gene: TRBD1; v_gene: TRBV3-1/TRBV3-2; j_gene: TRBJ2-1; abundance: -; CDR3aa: CASSQLGGQGGNEQFF; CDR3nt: TGTGCCAGCAGCCAGCTAGGCGGACAGGGCGGAAATGAGCAGTTCTTC
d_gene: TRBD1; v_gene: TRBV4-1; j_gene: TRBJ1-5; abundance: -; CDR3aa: CASRQGVNQPQHF; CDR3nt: TGCGCCAGTAGACAGGGAGTCAATCAGCCCCAGCATTTT
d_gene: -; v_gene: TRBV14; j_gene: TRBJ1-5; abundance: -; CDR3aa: CASSQDAAQPQHF; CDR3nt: TGTGCCAGCAGCCAAGACGCAGCTCAGCCCCAGCATTTT
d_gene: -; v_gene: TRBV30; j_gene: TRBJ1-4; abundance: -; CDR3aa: CAWRGKNNEKLFF; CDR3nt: TGTGCCTGGAGGGGGAAGAATAATGAAAAACTGTTTTTT
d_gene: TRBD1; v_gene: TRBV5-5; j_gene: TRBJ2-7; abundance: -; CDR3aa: CASSSPGQDLYEQYF; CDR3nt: TGTGCCAGCAGCTCCCCGGGACAGGACCTCTACGAGCAGTACTTC
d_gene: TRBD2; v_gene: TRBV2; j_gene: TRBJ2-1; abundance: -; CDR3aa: CASSEKRGAYNEQFF; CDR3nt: TGTGCCAGCAGTGAAAAGCGGGGCGCCTACAATGAGCAGTTCTTC
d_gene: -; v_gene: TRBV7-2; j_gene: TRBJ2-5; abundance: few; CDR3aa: CASSLEGGRKTQYF; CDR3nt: TGTGCCAGCAGCTTAGAAGGGGGTCGAAAGACCCAGTACTTC
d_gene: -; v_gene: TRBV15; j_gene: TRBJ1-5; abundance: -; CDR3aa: CATSRDLPSYSNQPQHF; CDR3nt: TGTGCCACCAGCAGAGATCTCCCCAGTTATAGCAATCAGCCCCAGCATTTT
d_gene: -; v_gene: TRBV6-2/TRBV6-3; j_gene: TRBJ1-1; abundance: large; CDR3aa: CASSYSGRNTEAFF; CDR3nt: TGTGCCAGCAGTTACTCGGGCAGGAACACTGAAGCTTTCTTT
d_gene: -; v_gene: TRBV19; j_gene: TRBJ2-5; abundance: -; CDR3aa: CASSRWETQYF; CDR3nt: TGTGCCAGTAGTAGGTGGGAGACCCAGTACTTC
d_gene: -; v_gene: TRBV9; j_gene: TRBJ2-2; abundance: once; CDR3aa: CASSVGGNTGELFF; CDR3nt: TGTGCCAGCAGCGTAGGGGGGAACACCGGGGAGCTGTTTTTT
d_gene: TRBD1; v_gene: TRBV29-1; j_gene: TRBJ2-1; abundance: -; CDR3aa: CSVAFGQGLNFGNEQFF; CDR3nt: TGCAGCGTTGCATTCGGACAGGGGTTAAATTTTGGCAATGAGCAGTTCTTC
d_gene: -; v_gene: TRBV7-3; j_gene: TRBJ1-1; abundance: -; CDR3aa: CASSLSGGGEAFF; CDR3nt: TGTGCCAGCAGCTTATCGGGGGGAGGAGAAGCTTTCTTT
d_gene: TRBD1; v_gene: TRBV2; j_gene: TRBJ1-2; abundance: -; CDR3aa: CASRGQGWGYTF; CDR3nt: TGTGCCAGCAGGGGACAGGGCTGGGGCTACACCTTC
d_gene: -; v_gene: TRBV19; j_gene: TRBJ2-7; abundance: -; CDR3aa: CASSIGPEKSIQQYF; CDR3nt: TGTGCCAGTAGTATAGGACCCGAGAAGTCGATCCAGCAGTACTTC